Listed below are T cell receptor beta chains from one sample, sequenced in a study of identifying expanded T cells in peripheral blood. Profiled with immunoSEQ multiplex PCR; TCRdb holds only in-frame clones, not every one. This table holds 70,000 to 100,000 clones, approximately 91% found once. Sequencing input: blood. Receptors were obtained from a person aged 18 to 75 in good health. Both conserved end residues are part of each CDR3. The D gene is left open where the match is weak. Expanded clones are given a class, and other clones once, few, many or no size at all.

v_call	d_call	clone_size	j_call	cdr3_nt	cdr3_aa
TRBV6-5	TRBD1	.	TRBJ1-2	TGTGCCAGCAGTTACGGGACAGGGGGATATGGCTACACCTTC	CASSYGTGGYGYTF
TRBV15	.	.	TRBJ2-1	TGTGCCACCAGCAATGGGGGGCGGGCCCTCTACAATGAGCAGTTCTTC	CATSNGGRALYNEQFF
TRBV27	.	.	TRBJ2-1	TGTGCCAGCAGTTTATCTCCCCGCCTAGAGCAGTTCTTC	CASSLSPRLEQFF
TRBV27	TRBD1	.	TRBJ2-5	TGTGCCAGCAGTCCCCACAGGGGTTGGGGCTCGGGTCAAGAGACCCAGTACTTC	CASSPHRGWGSGQETQYF
TRBV6-1	TRBD2	.	TRBJ2-7	TGTGCCAGCAGTGAAGATGGGACTAGCGGGGGATACGAGCAGTACTTC	CASSEDGTSGGYEQYF
TRBV7-3	TRBD1	.	TRBJ1-2	TGTGCCAGCAGCCCCCGGGACAGGAGCTATGGCTACACCTTC	CASSPRDRSYGYTF
TRBV30	.	.	TRBJ1-5	TGTGCCTGGAGTGGACAGGTGGATCAGCCCCAGCATTTT	CAWSGQVDQPQHF
TRBV15	.	.	TRBJ2-5	TGTGCCACCAGCAGAGATGCGCCGGAGACCCAGTACTTC	CATSRDAPETQYF
TRBV5-6	.	.	TRBJ1-3	TGTGCCAGCAGCTTAGGGGCTTTGAACACCATATATTTT	CASSLGALNTIYF
TRBV2	TRBD1	.	TRBJ2-6	TGTGCCAGCAGTCTCCGGGACAGGGCTCCCCCGAACGTCCTGACTTTC	CASSLRDRAPPNVLTF
TRBV28	TRBD2	once	TRBJ2-1	TGTGCCAGCAGCCTGGCGGGGGAGAATGAGCAGTTCTTC	CASSLAGENEQFF
TRBV9	TRBD2	.	TRBJ2-7	TGTGCCAGCAGCCTTACTAGCGGAGAATACGAGCAGTACTTC	CASSLTSGEYEQYF
TRBV11-3	.	.	TRBJ2-2	TGTGCCAGCAGCTTAGGACGGGCGTCGAACACCGGGGAGCTGTTTTTT	CASSLGRASNTGELFF
TRBV6-4	TRBD1	.	TRBJ2-7	TGTGCCAGCAGTGTAATGGCAGGGGGCTCCTACGAGCAGTACTTC	CASSVMAGGSYEQYF
TRBV6-1	.	.	TRBJ1-1	TGTGCCAGCAGAGCCTCCCAGCATTCCTCAGGGGCTTTCTTT	CASRASQHSSGAFF
TRBV29-1	.	.	TRBJ1-1	TGCAGCGGGGATTCGGACACTGAAGCTTTCTTT	CSGDSDTEAFF
TRBV6-5	.	.	TRBJ2-3	TGTGCCAGCAGCCAGGGGGGTACGCAGTATTTT	CASSQGGTQYF